This T cell receptor beta chain was found in a study of identical twins. Study-level findings and limits: The abundant beta clonotypes from cord blood had fewer insertions, and memory repertoires had none of this.

Points on this clonotype: Its target is unknown.

A universal primer site was created by template switching, with the cDNA bearing unique molecular identifiers. TCRdb independently ran MiXCR on the 5' RACE reads; one entry per CDR3 protein. The sample shows fewer than 900,000 distinct CDR3 sequences, 21% of them seen only once. Germline V gene sequence: CDR1 SGHRS, CDR2 YFSETQ. The CDR3 covers 14 residues. Trimming took 3 bases from V and 2 from J, leaving 9 bases between them. This same sample was also part of a study on T cells expressing NK-cell markers. From that paper: Beta-chain profiling covered CD3+CD56+NKG2C+, CD3+CD56+NKG2C- and CD3+CD56-NKG2C+ sorted subsets.

The gene calls are TRBV5-1 and TRBJ2-1; D uncertain. The sequenced sample was PBMCs. This clonotype was obtained from a woman between 18 and 30 years old in good health. The CDR3 here is CASSSEQTYNEQFF. DNA of the CDR3: TGCGCCAGCAGCTCTGAACAGACCTACAATGAGCAGTTCTTC. The complete variable domain, with remaining parts taken from reference TRBV5-1 and TRBJ2-1, reads KAGVTQTPRYLIKTRGQQVTLSCSPISGHRSVSWYQQTPGQGLQFLFEYFSETQRNKGNFPGRFSGRQFSNSRSEMNVSTLELGDSALYLCASSSEQTYNEQFFGPGTRLTVL.